A single sample gave rise to the 32 T cell receptor beta chains below, sequenced in a study of blood T cell repertoires in COVID-19. Measured with immunoSEQ multiplex PCR; TCRdb has only the in-frame clones, and not every one. The data hold 110,000 or so clones, with around 83% observed a single time. Sequenced sample: peripheral blood. The source is a man aged 40-49 years with acute or convalescent COVID-19.

On this clone itself: This sample also contains other DNA sequences that code for the same CDR3. CDR3 loop: CSVRQGAGDTQYF. The CDR3 bases are TGCAGCGTACGACAGGGGGCTGGAGATACGCAGTATTTT. V gene TRBV29-1 combines with J gene TRBJ2-3; 10 positions agree with TRBD1. The V segment lost 6 bases and the J segment 5 bases; nucleotides outside the gene matches: 5. Germline lookup yields CDR1 SQVTM and CDR2 ANQGSEA. There are 13 residues in the CDR3.

The chain uses TRBV7-8 and TRBJ2-3; TRBD2 agrees at 9 bases. V gave up 1 base and J gave up 1 base; unmatched junction bases: 0. The CDR3 spans 15 residues. Germline CDR1 SGHVS, CDR2 FQNEAQ. CDR3 bases: TGTGCCAGCAGCTTAGTAGCGGGGGGCACAGATACGCAGTATTTT. Its protein product is CASSLVAGGTDTQYF.

The chain recombines TRBV18 with TRBJ1-2; the match to TRBD1 covers 9 bases. The CDR3 spans 14 residues. After removal of 2 bases from V and 8 bases from J, the junction contained 6 bases not matched to a gene. The germline gives CDR1 KGHSH, CDR2 LQKENI. The CDR3 DNA reads as TGTGCCAGCTCACCAGCGGGACAGGGAGGGGGCTACACCTTC. Translated: CASSPAGQGGGYTF.

The chain has TRBV5-1 and TRBJ2-2; perhaps TRBD2 as D (5 bases). Germline CDR1 and CDR2: SGHRS and YFSETQ. The CDR3 has 15 residues. V lost 1 base, J lost 3 bases, and 10 bases lay in between. The CDR3 spells CASSLTGSDTGELFF. The CDR3 nucleotides are TGCGCCAGCAGCTTGACGGGGTCAGACACCGGGGAGCTGTTTTTT. The full variable domain, rest sourced from reference TRBV5-1 and TRBJ2-2, is KAGVTQTPRYLIKTRGQQVTLSCSPISGHRSVSWYQQTPGQGLQFLFEYFSETQRNKGNFPGRFSGRQFSNSRSEMNVSTLELGDSALYLCASSLTGSDTGELFFGEGSRLTVL.

The chain employs TRBV12-3 or TRBV12-4 and TRBJ2-4; TRBD2 is a possible D gene (6 bases). The V gene lost 7 bases and the J gene lost 9 bases, with 13 bases spanning the gap. The CDR3 has 12 amino acids. In DNA, the CDR3 is TGTGCCAGCACCTGGATGGGGGGCATTCAGTACTTC. It translates to CASTWMGGIQYF.

This clone was recorded once. The junction shows a germline mismatch at one end, possibly a read error. The CDR3 DNA reads as TGCAGTGCTAGACGTGACAAAAACTTC. Translating gives CSARRDKNF. The chain couples TRBV20-1 to TRBJ2-7; D ambiguous. The CDR3 runs 9 residues. Germline CDR1 DFQATT, CDR2 SNEGSKA (reference sequence).

This clone occurred once. The CDR3 bases are TGCGCCAGCAGCCAAGTGGGACAGGGGCCCTACGAGCAGTACTTC. Protein sequence: CASSQVGQGPYEQYF. The chain joins TRBV4-1 to TRBJ2-7; TRBD1 matches at 10 bases. CDR1 MGHRA and CDR2 YSYEKL come from the germline V gene. There are 15 residues in the CDR3. With V trimmed by 1 base and J by 2 bases, 2 bases remained unmatched.

The chain links TRBV7-2 to TRBJ1-5; D unresolved. Germline CDR1 is SGHTA and CDR2 is FQGNSA. V lost 6 bases and J 6 bases, leaving 12 bases between the germline ends. The CDR3 consists of 13 residues. As DNA, the CDR3 is TGTGCCAGCAGTCAGGTCTGGCGTCAGCCCCAGCATTTT. Amino acids: CASSQVWRQPQHF.

CDR3 loop: CASSDNTGLNTEAFF. The DNA of the CDR3 is TGTGCCAGCAGCGATAATACAGGGTTGAACACTGAAGCTTTCTTT. The V call is TRBV9, the J call TRBJ1-1, with D maybe TRBD1 (6 bases). This CDR3 is built from 15 residues. Germline values: CDR1 SGDLS, CDR2 YYNGEE. The V end was cut by 3 bases, the J end by 0 bases, with 12 bases between.

The chain joins TRBV3-1 (or the pseudogene TRBV3-2) to TRBJ2-1; TRBD2 matches 9 bases. The CDR3 covers 16 residues. CDR1 LGHDT and CDR2 YNNKEL come from the germline V gene (reference sequence). Unmatched junction bases numbered 10, after V lost 3 bases and J lost 7 bases. CDR3 sequence reads: CASSQGLAGGMNEQFF. In DNA, the CDR3 is TGTGCCAGCAGCCAGGGACTGGCGGGGGGGATGAATGAGCAGTTCTTC.

The chain's CDR3 is CASSPSRDLQYF. In DNA, the CDR3 is TGTGCCAGCAGCCCATCGAGGGATCTGCAGTACTTC. The chain recombines TRBV7-9 with TRBJ2-7; tentatively, D is TRBD2 (5 bases). The CDR3 is made up of 12 amino acids. Germline CDR1 is SEHNR and CDR2 is FQNEAQ (reference sequence). V lost 5 bases, J lost 9 bases, and 14 bases lay in between.

The J gene is TRBJ1-3, the V gene TRBV9, with TRBD1 identical over 8 bases. Per the germline V gene, CDR1 is SGDLS and CDR2 is YYNGEE. Trimming took 1 base from V and 1 from J; bases not matched to a gene: 1. The CDR3 runs to 15 residues. For the CDR3, the DNA is TGTGCCAGCAGCGTACAGGGGGCGTCTGGAAACACCATATATTTT. Its translation is CASSVQGASGNTIYF. Full variable domain (rest looked up from reference TRBV9 and TRBJ1-3): DSGVTQTPKHLITATGQRVTLRCSPRSGDLSVYWYQQSLDQGLQFLIQYYNGEERAKGNILERFSAQQFPDLHSELNLSSLELGDSALYFCASSVQGASGNTIYFGEGSWLTVV.

V and J are TRBV15 and TRBJ2-7, with 11 bases aligning to TRBD2. The length of the CDR3 is 16 residues. Unmatched junction bases numbered 8, after V lost 5 bases and J lost 2 bases. The germline V gene has CDR1 LNHNV and CDR2 YYDKDF (reference sequence). The CDR3 DNA reads TGTGCCACCAGCTCCTTTAGCGGGGGGGCGACCTACGAGCAGTACTTC. Its protein product is CATSSFSGGATYEQYF.

The V gene is TRBV19, the J gene TRBJ1-4, with 9 nucleotides matching TRBD1. CDR3 size: 15 residues. Germline V gene data show CDR1 as LNHDA and CDR2 as SQIVND (reference sequence). With V trimmed by 5 bases and J by 6 bases, 7 bases remained unmatched. The CDR3 is CASSGPGQGDEKLFF. CDR3 bases: TGTGCCAGTAGTGGGCCGGGACAGGGTGATGAAAAACTGTTTTTT.

The rearrangement joins TRBV27 to TRBJ2-5; TRBD1 matches 7 bases. The CDR3 has 13 residues. CDR1 and CDR2 (germline): MNHEY, SMNVEV (reference sequence). V lost 4 bases and J lost 5; bases outside the gene matches: 4. Here the CDR3 reads CASSSGTVETQYF. The CDR3 bases are TGTGCCAGCAGTTCGGGGACAGTGGAGACCCAGTACTTC.

The chain is built from TRBV19 and TRBJ1-1; D is possibly TRBD1 (6 bases). CDR3 size: 16 residues. Trimming removed 4 bases at V and 0 bases at J, with 15 bases between. Germline CDR1 LNHDA, CDR2 SQIVND (reference sequence). CDR3 DNA sequence: TGTGCCAGTAGTACCGGACAGCTTCTCATGAACACTGAAGCTTTCTTT. Protein sequence: CASSTGQLLMNTEAFF. The full variable domain, with the rest looked up from reference TRBV19 and TRBJ1-1, is DGGITQSPKYLFRKEGQNVTLSCEQNLNHDAMYWYRQDPGQGLRLIYYSQIVNDFQKGDIAEGYSVSREKKESFPLTVTSAQKNPTAFYLCASSTGQLLMNTEAFFGQGTRLTVV.

The CDR3 loop reads CASSTRTDSPLHF. DNA of the CDR3: TGTGCCAGCAGTACCCGGACAGATTCACCCCTCCACTTT. The rearrangement links TRBV6-5 to TRBJ1-6; D possibly corresponds to TRBD1 (6 bases). The CDR3 has 13 residues. V was shortened by 5 bases and J by 8 bases, with 10 bases between the two germline ends. Per the germline V gene, CDR1 is MNHEY and CDR2 is SVGAGI.

The chain carries TRBV5-4 and TRBJ2-2; D perhaps matches TRBD1 (5 bases). This CDR3 spans 13 amino acids. The V end lost 4 bases, the J end lost 6 bases, and 10 bases lay between the germline ends. Germline CDR1 SGHNT, CDR2 YYREEE (reference sequence). CDR3 coding DNA: TGTGCCAGCAGCAGGGGTTGGGCCGGGGAGCTGTTTTTT. Translation: CASSRGWAGELFF.

This chain connects TRBV4-1 to TRBJ2-3; 8 bases align to TRBD2. The ends lost 2 bases at V and 3 bases at J; junction bases unmatched: 7. Germline CDR1 is MGHRA and CDR2 is YSYEKL. The CDR3 is 16 residues long. CDR3 bases: TGCGCCAGCAGCCAATGGGGCCTAGCGGGTACAGATACGCAGTATTTT. This encodes CASSQWGLAGTDTQYF.

The chain carries TRBV7-8 and TRBJ2-1, with D possibly TRBD1 on 6 matching bases. Germline-derived CDR1 and CDR2 are SGHVS and FQNEAQ. V lost 0 bases, J lost 1 base, and 19 bases lay in between. The CDR3 loop spans 19 amino acids. The CDR3 loop reads CASSLAGGLTSGSYNEQFF. CDR3 coding DNA: TGTGCCAGCAGCTTAGCTGGGGGCCTTACGAGCGGATCCTACAATGAGCAGTTCTTC.

In its sample, this clone was seen once. The chain is built from TRBV7-9 and TRBJ2-3, with a possible D match to TRBD2 (5 bases). The V gene lost 0 bases and the J gene lost 2 bases, with 15 bases spanning the gap. The CDR3 is made up of 17 amino acids. Germline lookup yields CDR1 SEHNR and CDR2 FQNEAQ (reference sequence). The CDR3 DNA is TGTGCCAGCAGCTTAGCTGTATCGAGCGGATACACAGATACGCAGTATTTT. Translation gives CASSLAVSSGYTDTQYF.

The chain uses TRBV10-3 and TRBJ2-5; D possibly corresponds to TRBD1 (6 bases). V shed 3 bases and J shed 4 bases, with 15 bases lying between them. The CDR3 consists of 15 residues. CDR1 and CDR2 (germline): ENHRY, SYGVKD. The CDR3 sequence is CAISEPQGFGETQYF. In nucleotides, the CDR3 is TGTGCCATCAGTGAACCCCAGGGGTTTGGAGAGACCCAGTACTTC.

This clone was detected once. This chain links TRBV5-1 with TRBJ2-3; 10 nucleotides agree with TRBD2. Germline V lookup: CDR1 SGHRS, CDR2 YFSETQ. Trimming took 0 bases from V and 1 from J; bases not matched to a gene: 8. This CDR3 spans 18 amino acids. The CDR3, as DNA: TGCGCCAGCAGCTTGGCCATGGTAGCGGGGGGCGGCACAGATACGCAGTATTTT. This translates into CASSLAMVAGGGTDTQYF.

This chain uses TRBV28 with TRBJ1-2; D perhaps matches TRBD1 (5 bases). The germline V gene encodes CDR1 MDHEN and CDR2 SYDVKM. Trimming cost V 7 bases and J 5 bases, with 8 bases left between them. The length of the CDR3 is 11 residues. CDR3 in amino acids: CASTRQYGYTF. CDR3 sequence (DNA): TGTGCCAGCACCAGACAGTATGGCTACACCTTC.

CDR3 sequence reads: CASSFTSGGPDTQYF. CDR3 nucleotides: TGTGCCAGCAGCTTCACTAGCGGGGGGCCAGATACGCAGTATTTT. V gene TRBV7-9 combines with J gene TRBJ2-3; 12 bases map to TRBD2. The CDR3 length is 15 residues. The V and J ends lost 3 bases and 4 bases, in that order; junction bases with no gene match: 2. Germline V CDR1 and CDR2: SEHNR, FQNEAQ (reference sequence). The variable domain in full, with the rest retrieved from reference TRBV7-9 and TRBJ2-3, is DTGVSQNPRHKITKRGQNVTFRCDPISEHNRLYWYRQTLGQGPEFLTYFQNEAQLEKSRLLSDRFSAERPKGSFSTLEIQRTEQGDSAMYLCASSFTSGGPDTQYFGPGTRLTVL.

The V and J genes are TRBV7-9 and TRBJ2-3; maybe TRBD2 (5 bases). The germline V gene encodes CDR1 SEHNR and CDR2 FQNEAQ (reference sequence). Between the trimmed V and J ends, which lost 5 bases and 3 bases, there was a span of 15 bases. This CDR3 has 15 residues. The CDR3 DNA follows: TGTGCCAGCAGCCTTGTTGGACTGCCGACAGATACGCAGTATTTT. Translation: CASSLVGLPTDTQYF.

The chain recombines TRBV15 with TRBJ2-7, with D perhaps matching TRBD2 (6 bases). The CDR3 consists of 16 residues. Germline V gives CDR1 LNHNV, CDR2 YYDKDF (reference sequence). Trimming took 5 bases from V and 0 from J, leaving 17 bases between them. The CDR3 DNA is TGTGCCACCAGCGGCGAGGGACTTGAGAGCTCCTACGAGCAGTACTTC. Its protein product is CATSGEGLESSYEQYF.

V is TRBV7-9 and J is TRBJ2-1; maybe TRBD2 (5 bases). Trimming left V 5 bases short and J 0 bases short, with 11 bases between. Germline CDR1 is SEHNR and CDR2 is FQNEAQ (reference sequence). The CDR3 is made up of 15 amino acids. The CDR3 coding sequence is TGTGCCAGCAGCCGGTTTGGGAGCTCCTACAATGAGCAGTTCTTC. It encodes CASSRFGSSYNEQFF.

This clone was counted a single time. The rearrangement joins TRBV6-1 to TRBJ1-6; tentative D call: TRBD1 (5 bases). Germline-derived CDR1 and CDR2 are MNHNS and SASEGT. V lost 2 bases to trimming and J lost 2 bases, with 10 bases between them. The CDR3 loop spans 16 amino acids. CDR3 coding DNA: TGTGCCAGCAGTGAATGGGCAGGGCCCTATAATTCACCCCTCCACTTT. Protein sequence: CASSEWAGPYNSPLHF.

J is TRBJ1-2 and V is TRBV28, with 10 bases identical to TRBD1. The CDR3 loop spans 15 amino acids. V gave up 5 bases and J gave up 2 bases; unmatched junction bases: 5. Germline-derived CDR1 and CDR2 are MDHEN and SYDVKM. Written as DNA, the CDR3 is TGTGCCAGCAGTCCCCGGACAGGGGGAAACTATGGCTACACCTTC. Its translation: CASSPRTGGNYGYTF.

The chain has TRBV6-6 and TRBJ2-7; 8 positions match TRBD2. V lost 5 bases to trimming and J lost 3 bases; unmatched junction nucleotides: 9. Germline-derived CDR1 and CDR2 are MNHNY and SVGAGI (reference sequence). This CDR3 region has 15 residues. The chain's CDR3 is CASSRLLAGYYEQYF. The CDR3, as DNA: TGTGCCAGCAGTCGACTTCTAGCGGGCTACTACGAGCAGTACTTC.

This chain connects TRBV5-5 to TRBJ1-5; 8 bases line up with TRBD1. Germline V gives CDR1 SGHKS, CDR2 YYEKEE (reference sequence). Trimming at V came to 0 bases and at J to 6 bases, leaving 5 bases not matched to a gene. CDR3 length equals 15 residues. CDR3 sequence (DNA): TGTGCCAGCAGCTTGGTCCAGGGGGCGCCTCAGCCCCAGCATTTT. Translating it yields CASSLVQGAPQPQHF.